The rows below give T cell receptor beta chains drawn from one sample of a study of response to subunit inactivated influenza vaccine. TCRdb reprocessed the RT-PCR reads with MiXCR, giving one entry per CDR3 protein. This sample has 500,000 to 600,000 distinct CDR3 sequences; approximately 15% occur once, and the top ten carry less than 4%. Here the sequenced sample was CD4+ T cells sorted from PBMCs, taken around 2 years after vaccination. The source is a man aged 50 to 69 who received an inactivated influenza vaccine. Each CDR3 is given with its conserved first and last residue. Each record gives: V gene, CDR3 length, clone size, J gene, D gene, CDR3 DNA, CDR3 protein. The D gene is left open where the match is weak. Part of the rows lack a size; the others show once, few, many or a class for expanded clones.

>TRBV20-1|13|-|TRBJ2-3|TRBD2
TGCAGTGCTAGCAGCGGGATCTCAGATACGCAGTATTTT
CSASSGISDTQYF
>TRBV3-1|14|-|TRBJ2-1|-
TGTGCCAGCAGTCATGGGGGGCCCTACAATGAGCAGTTCTTC
CASSHGGPYNEQFF
>TRBV20-1|12|-|TRBJ2-7|-
TGCAGTGCTACCCAGCCCGAGTACGAGCAGTACTTC
CSATQPEYEQYF
>TRBV12-3/TRBV12-4|13|once|TRBJ1-1|-
TGTGCCAGCAGTCTAAGGCAGCACCCTGAAGCTTTCTTT
CASSLRQHPEAFF
>TRBV3-1|16|few|TRBJ1-1|-
TGTGCCAGCAGCCAAGAATTGGCAGTGGGGAACACTGAAGCTTTCTTT
CASSQELAVGNTEAFF
>TRBV7-9|14|-|TRBJ2-1|TRBD2
TGTGCCACAAATCTAGCGGGGGGACACAATGAGCAGTTCTTC
CATNLAGGHNEQFF
>TRBV19|21|-|TRBJ2-1|-
TGTGCCAGTAGTATAGATTCCGCCCGTAGCCTGACTTGGGGCTCCTACAATGAGCAGTTCTTC
CASSIDSARSLTWGSYNEQFF
>TRBV9|15|-|TRBJ2-2|-
TGTGCCAGCAGCGTAGGTCCTACAATCACCGGGGAGCTGTTTTTT
CASSVGPTITGELFF
>TRBV11-2|15|-|TRBJ2-5|-
TGTGCCAGCAGCCCTCCCACAGGGTTTGCAGAGACCCAGTACTTC
CASSPPTGFAETQYF
>TRBV6-5|14|-|TRBJ2-5|TRBD2
TGTGCCAGCAGTTACGGCGGGGGGTCCGAGACCCAGTACTTC
CASSYGGGSETQYF
>TRBV7-7|15|many|TRBJ2-1|-
TGTGCCAGCAGCCTCGGGGACACCGGGTACAATGAGCAGTTCTTC
CASSLGDTGYNEQFF
>TRBV7-9|14|many|TRBJ2-1|TRBD2
TGTGCCAGCAGCTTATCTAGCGGGTACAATGAGCAGTTCTTC
CASSLSSGYNEQFF
>TRBV10-3|13|-|TRBJ2-5|-
TGTGCCATCAGGACACCAGGAGAAGAGACCCAGTACTTC
CAIRTPGEETQYF
>TRBV7-9|13|few|TRBJ2-1|-
TGTGCCAGCAGGGGGCGGAGTTACAATGAGCAGTTCTTC
CASRGRSYNEQFF
>TRBV12-3/TRBV12-4|17|-|TRBJ1-6|TRBD1
TGTGCCAGCAGTTTCCTAGGACAGGGGAACTATAATTCACCCCTCCACTTT
CASSFLGQGNYNSPLHF
>TRBV2|14|few|TRBJ2-7|-
TGTGCCAGCAGTGTGCAGGGTTACTCCTACGAGCAGTACTTC
CASSVQGYSYEQYF
>TRBV12-3/TRBV12-4|13|-|TRBJ1-1|-
TGTGCCAGCAGCACCTCGACAGTGAACGAAGCTTTCTTT
CASSTSTVNEAFF
>TRBV7-2|12|-|TRBJ2-1|-
TGTGCCAGCAGCTTAGGACAATCTCAGGGATTCTTC
CASSLGQSQGFF
>TRBV4-3|17|-|TRBJ2-1|TRBD2
TGCGCCAGCAGCCAAGATCCAGCGGGAGACCACTACAATGAGCAGTTCTTC
CASSQDPAGDHYNEQFF
>TRBV10-3|16|-|TRBJ1-2|-
TGTGCCATCCGTAGGGTAAAAGGGGTAATTGACTATGGCTACACCTTC
CAIRRVKGVIDYGYTF
>TRBV15|16|few|TRBJ2-3|-
TGTGCCACCAGCAGAAACCCAGGGTTCTCCACAGATACGCAGTATTTT
CATSRNPGFSTDTQYF
>TRBV20-1|14|few|TRBJ2-5|TRBD2
TGCAGTGTGCCGACTAGCGGGAATACAGAGACCCAGTACTTC
CSVPTSGNTETQYF
>TRBV6-6|12|-|TRBJ1-6|-
TGTGCCAGCAGCGGTGCGAATTCACCCCTCCACTTT
CASSGANSPLHF
>TRBV5-1|17|-|TRBJ1-1|-
TGCGCCAGCAGCTTGGTAACGATTCCAGGGGTGAACACTGAAGCTTTCTTT
CASSLVTIPGVNTEAFF
>TRBV30|14|-|TRBJ2-7|TRBD2
TGTGCCTGGACCCTAGGTAGCGGGAGGGGCGAGCAGTACTTC
CAWTLGSGRGEQYF
>TRBV3-1|15|few|TRBJ1-2|TRBD1
TGTGCCAGCAGCCAACGACAGGGTTCGAACTATGGCTACACCTTC
CASSQRQGSNYGYTF
>TRBV4-3|16|-|TRBJ2-3|TRBD2
TGCGCCAGCAGCCAAGCCCCGAGCGGGAGGGTAGATACGCAGTATTTT
CASSQAPSGRVDTQYF
>TRBV7-9|15|-|TRBJ2-7|TRBD1
TGTGCCAGCAGCTCCAAGTCAGGGGGCGCGGGCGAGCAGTACTTC
CASSSKSGGAGEQYF
>TRBV6-6|13|few|TRBJ2-2|-
TGTGCCAGCGGCCTCCGGGACCTCGGGGAGCTGTTTTTT
CASGLRDLGELFF
>TRBV7-2|15|few|TRBJ2-1|TRBD1
TGTGCCAGCAGCTCTCGACAGGGATCCTACAATGAGCAGTTCTTC
CASSSRQGSYNEQFF
>TRBV14|16|few|TRBJ2-7|-
TGTGCCAGCAGCCGAAATATTGGACAAACCACCTACGAGCAGTACTTC
CASSRNIGQTTYEQYF
>TRBV2|14|once|TRBJ2-7|TRBD2
TGTGCCAGCAGTGTGGAACTAGCGGGAGTCGAGCAGTACTTC
CASSVELAGVEQYF
>TRBV9|15|-|TRBJ2-1|TRBD2
TGTGCCAGCAGCGTAGGGACTAGCGGAAACAATGAGCAGTTCTTC
CASSVGTSGNNEQFF
>TRBV12-3/TRBV12-4|15|few|TRBJ1-2|-
TGTGCCAGCAGCCTAGGGAGGGGCGCTAACTATGGCTACACCTTC
CASSLGRGANYGYTF
>TRBV6-5|15|few|TRBJ2-2|-
TGTGCCAGCAGTTCCCCGCGGCACAACACCGGGGAGCTGTTTTTT
CASSSPRHNTGELFF
>TRBV20-1|18|-|TRBJ2-3|TRBD2
TGCAGTGCTTCCCACCTCACTAGCGGAACATTTAGCACAGATACGCAGTATTTT
CSASHLTSGTFSTDTQYF
>TRBV5-1|8|few|TRBJ2-6|-
TGCGCCAGCAGCGTCCTGACTTTC
CASSVLTF